Here is one TCR beta chain with its context. Antigen: not known. Germline assignment: CDR1 LNHDA and CDR2 SQIVND (reference sequence). The length of the CDR3 is 12 residues. Trimming cost V 5 bases and J 3 bases, with 8 bases left between them. This entry comes from a study of T cell responses to AZD1222 COVID-19 vaccine. Regarding the study as a whole: Regions 160-218 and 743-854 held dominance among vaccine-associated CD4 TCRs, which spanned spike. Close to half of spike-specific TCRs reportedly recognize unmutated variant regions. Baseline serology detected seropositivity in only a handful of AZD1222 recipients.

The protocol was immunoSEQ multiplex PCR, while the TCRdb copy is restricted to in-frame clones and leaves out a portion. The sample contains approximately 190,000 clones, roughly 90% of which appear only once. The TCR comes from an adult in good health. This material consisted of peripheral blood, taken on day 0 of AZD1222 vaccination. The gene calls are TRBV19 and TRBJ2-7; the D is unclear. Here the CDR3 reads CASSGKSYEQYF. CDR3 in DNA: TGTGCCAGTAGTGGAAAAAGCTACGAGCAGTACTTC.